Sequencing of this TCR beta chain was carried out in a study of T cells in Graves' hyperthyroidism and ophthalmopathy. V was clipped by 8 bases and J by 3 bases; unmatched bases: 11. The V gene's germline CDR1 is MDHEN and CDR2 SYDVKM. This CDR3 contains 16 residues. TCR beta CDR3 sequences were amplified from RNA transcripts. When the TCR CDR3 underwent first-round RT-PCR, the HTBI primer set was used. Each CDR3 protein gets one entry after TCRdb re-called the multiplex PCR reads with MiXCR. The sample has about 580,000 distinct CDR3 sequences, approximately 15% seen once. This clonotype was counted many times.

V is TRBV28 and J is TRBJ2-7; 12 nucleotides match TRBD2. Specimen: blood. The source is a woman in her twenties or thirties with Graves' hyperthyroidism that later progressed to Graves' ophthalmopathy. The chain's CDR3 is CASRSDSSGRDYEQYF. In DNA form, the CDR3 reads TGTGCCAGCCGCTCGGACTCTAGCGGGAGGGACTACGAGCAGTACTTC.